What follows is one TCR beta chain and its context. CDR3 length equals 16 residues. V lost 4 bases to trimming and J lost 2 bases; unmatched junction nucleotides: 9. Germline assignment: CDR1 ENHRY and CDR2 SYGVKD. The source of the sample is a study of blood T cell repertoires in COVID-19. About the study: The analysed material was cDNA or gDNA that came from T cells, B-cell-depleted T cells, or PBMCs.

Using immunoSEQ multiplex PCR, the repertoire was profiled, and TCRdb retains in-frame clones only, with some absent. The sample lists hundreds of thousands of clones; under 90% were seen once. This sequence was found in a man aged 55-75 years who had recovered from COVID-19. V and J are TRBV10-3 and TRBJ2-5; TRBD2 aligns across 8 bases. The sequenced material came from peripheral blood. CDR3 sequence: CAISATIGGGQETQYF. DNA of the CDR3: TGTGCCATCAGTGCCACGATCGGGGGGGGGCAAGAGACCCAGTACTTC.